The 17 T cell receptor beta chains in this list originate from one sample, sequenced in a study of cytomegalovirus exposure and HLA in healthy donors. Primers: 60 Vbeta forward and 13 Jbeta reverse. Clones were sequenced by immunoSEQ multiplex PCR, and TCRdb holds only the in-frame ones, with some missing. Among over 85,000 clones, under 9% were seen once, and the ten largest hold roughly 2%. The sequenced material came from PBMCs. The receptors come from a middle-aged man in good health and CMV-seronegative.

A few counts support this clone. The CDR3 loop is CAWRLAGGNNEQFF. CDR3 sequence (DNA): TGTGCCTGGAGACTAGCGGGGGGAAACAATGAGCAGTTCTTC. V is TRBV30 and J is TRBJ2-1; TRBD2 matches 12 bases. The CDR3 runs to 14 residues. J lost 5 bases, V lost 3 bases, and 2 bases had no gene match. Germline V lookup: CDR1 GTSNPN, CDR2 SVGIG (reference sequence).

The V and J genes are TRBV30 and TRBJ1-1; possible D gene TRBD1, 6 bases. Per germline, CDR1 GTSNPN and CDR2 SVGIG (reference sequence). Trimming took 1 base from V and 1 from J, leaving 10 bases between them. The CDR3 is made up of 14 amino acids. CDR3 region: CAWSGQGPNTEAFF. CDR3 DNA: TGTGCCTGGAGTGGGCAGGGGCCGAACACTGAAGCTTTCTTT.

V and J are TRBV11-2 and TRBJ1-2, with 9 positions matching TRBD1. Germline V gene data show CDR1 as SGHAT and CDR2 as FQNNGV. V lost 3 bases to trimming and J lost 1 base; unmatched junction nucleotides: 6. The CDR3 loop spans 16 amino acids. CDR3 amino acids: CASSLDRGEGNYGYTF. DNA of the CDR3: TGTGCCAGCAGCTTGGACAGGGGAGAGGGTAACTATGGCTACACCTTC.

This clone was observed a handful of times. CDR3 loop: CASSPLQPKAFF. The CDR3 DNA reads TGTGCCAGCAGTCCCCTACAGCCTAAAGCTTTCTTT. The chain employs TRBV28 and TRBJ1-1; D gene uncertain. V lost 5 bases, J lost 9 bases, and 13 bases lay in between. The CDR3 is 12 amino acids. CDR1 is MDHEN and CDR2 is SYDVKM in the germline V gene.

V and J are TRBV14 and TRBJ2-1; no clear D gene. The V end lost 5 bases, the J end lost 6 bases, and 29 bases lay between the germline ends. In germline, CDR1 is SGHDN, CDR2 FVKESK. There are 19 residues in the CDR3. The CDR3 region has the DNA TGTGCCAGCAGCTCCTACCACATGGCCAGCGCAAATAAGGTCAATGAGCAGTTCTTC. The encoded protein is CASSSYHMASANKVNEQFF. Together with reference TRBV14 and TRBJ2-1, the CDR3 gives the full variable domain: EAGVTQFPSHSVIEKGQTVTLRCDPISGHDNLYWYRRVMGKEIKFLLHFVKESKQDESGMPNNRFLAERTGGTYSTLKVQPAELEDSGVYFCASSSYHMASANKVNEQFFGPGTRLTVL.

This clone appeared a few times. The rearrangement links TRBV7-2 to TRBJ1-5; 10 bases agree with TRBD1. Germline V gene sequence: CDR1 SGHTA, CDR2 FQGNSA. The CDR3 covers 14 residues. V was pared by 5 bases and J by 5 bases, with 3 bases of the junction left unmatched. Written as DNA, the CDR3 is TGTGCCAGCAGCCCGACAGGGGGCTATCAGCCCCAGCATTTT. The encoded protein is CASSPTGGYQPQHF.

The V call is TRBV27, the J call TRBJ2-7; no firm D call. Germline-derived CDR1 and CDR2 are MNHEY and SMNVEV (reference sequence). The CDR3 is made up of 15 amino acids. V was trimmed by 4 bases and J by 2 bases, leaving 15 bases between them. CDR3 region: CASSSRAYTTYEQYF. In DNA, the CDR3 is TGTGCCAGCAGTTCTCGAGCGTATACCACCTACGAGCAGTACTTC.

This clone was observed a handful of times. The chain combines TRBV19 with TRBJ2-2, with 10 nucleotides matching TRBD2. CDR1 is LNHDA and CDR2 is SQIVND in the germline V gene (reference sequence). CDR3 length: 17 residues. V was clipped by 4 bases and J by 2 bases; unmatched bases: 7. Written as DNA, the CDR3 is TGTGCCAGTAGTACAGGTACTAGCGGGATTAACACCGGGGAGCTGTTTTTT. It translates to CASSTGTSGINTGELFF.

This clone has only a few counts. This chain joins TRBV28 and TRBJ1-5; 9 nucleotides agree with TRBD1. V was pared by 2 bases and J by 4 bases, with 9 bases of the junction left unmatched. This CDR3 contains 17 residues. CDR1 is MDHEN, CDR2 SYDVKM, per germline. The DNA of the CDR3 is TGTGCCAGCAGTTTAATCGGACAGGGGAACGGAAATCAGCCCCAGCATTTT. As protein: CASSLIGQGNGNQPQHF. Drawing the rest from reference TRBV28 and TRBJ1-5, the complete variable domain is DVKVTQSSRYLVKRTGEKVFLECVQDMDHENMFWYRQDPGLGLRLIYFSYDVKMKEKGDIPEGYSVSREKKERFSLILESASTNQTSMYLCASSLIGQGNGNQPQHFGDGTRLSIL.

The chain's CDR3 is CASSYSWGSGMSEQYF. CDR3 nucleotide sequence: TGTGCCAGCAGTTACTCCTGGGGTAGCGGGATGAGCGAGCAGTACTTC. This rearrangement joins TRBV6-5 to TRBJ2-5; 8 bases agree with TRBD2. With the DNA end fitting TRBJ2-7 better, the J assignment may be wrong. Germline CDR1 MNHEY, CDR2 SVGAGI. CDR3 length: 16 amino acids.

In DNA form, the CDR3 reads TGTGCCAGCAGTTCCCGGCGGGCGGACTATGGCTACACCTTC. It encodes CASSSRRADYGYTF. V usage is TRBV27 and J usage is TRBJ1-2; D is undetermined. Germline V lookup: CDR1 MNHEY, CDR2 SMNVEV (reference sequence). Trimming took off 4 bases at V and 3 bases at J, with 12 bases between the two ends. The CDR3 loop spans 14 amino acids.

This clone was counted only a few times. The chain is built from TRBV28 and TRBJ2-1; 7 nucleotides align to TRBD2. The CDR3 runs to 15 residues. Germline CDR1 reads MDHEN; CDR2 reads SYDVKM. J gave up 8 bases and V 3 bases, and 10 bases lay outside the gene matches. For the CDR3, the DNA is TGTGCCAGCAGTTTGGGCGGGAGCCTGTCTTATGAGCAGTTCTTC. Its translation is CASSLGGSLSYEQFF.

A remark on this clone: One junction end does not reproduce the germline sequence, and a read error may be involved. The chain's CDR3 is CVSKRGTGTYEQYF. In nucleotides, the CDR3 is TGTGTCAGCAAAAGAGGGACAGGGACCTACGAGCAGTACTTC. The chain employs TRBV6-5 and TRBJ2-7; 9 nucleotides line up with TRBD1. Germline lookup yields CDR1 MNHEY and CDR2 SVGAGI. The CDR3 spans 14 residues.

This clone has more than one count but fewer than ten. The genes are TRBV28 and TRBJ2-4; 8 bases agree with TRBD2. CDR1 and CDR2 from the germline V gene are MDHEN and SYDVKM. J lost 2 bases, V lost 7 bases, and 4 bases had no gene match. This CDR3 has 14 amino acids. This CDR3 reads CASIGGDPKNIQYF. The CDR3 region has the DNA TGTGCCAGCATCGGGGGGGACCCCAAAAACATTCAGTACTTC.

There are a few counts of this clone. This chain uses TRBV6-5 with TRBJ2-2; weak D call: TRBD2 (6 bases). Germline V gene data show CDR1 as MNHEY and CDR2 as SVGAGI. This CDR3 is built from 16 residues. V lost 0 bases, J lost 4 bases, and 12 bases lay in between. The CDR3 DNA sequence: TGTGCCAGCAGTTACTCGGGACTGTCGCTCACCGGGGAGCTGTTTTTT. It codes for CASSYSGLSLTGELFF.

The rearrangement uses TRBV5-1 and TRBJ1-1; the D gene is possibly TRBD1 (5 bases). Trimming took off 7 bases at V and 6 bases at J, with 16 bases between the two ends. This CDR3 comprises 13 residues. CDR1 and CDR2 (germline): SGHRS, YFSETQ. This CDR3 is CASGRGELPEAFF. CDR3 bases: TGCGCCAGCGGGCGGGGGGAGCTCCCTGAAGCTTTCTTT.

The chain joins TRBV6-5 to TRBJ2-7, with 7 nucleotides matching TRBD1. J lost 3 bases, V lost 0 bases, and 8 bases had no gene match. Germline CDR1 reads MNHEY; CDR2 reads SVGAGI. This CDR3 region has 16 residues. This CDR3 is CASSYSGTDKYYEQYF. CDR3 DNA sequence: TGTGCCAGCAGTTACTCCGGGACAGACAAATACTACGAGCAGTACTTC.